This TCR beta chain was obtained from a study of shared clonotypes between healthy human individuals. Turning to the study itself: Three plates each covered CD4 naive and memory; CD8 naive two, CD8 memory one.

Over several immunoSEQ plates, each subset's genomic DNA was distributed in even portions. Authors' data handling: Without quality scores, immunoSEQ junctional reads could not be filtered like full-length reads. Measured with immunoSEQ multiplex PCR; TCRdb has only the in-frame clones, and not every one. V and J calls and clone size are given by that table; D and trimming were obtained from the DNA. The profile covers under 1,900,000 clones, with just under 99% appearing a single time and 0.3% to 0.45% taken by the ten largest. Worth noting for this clone: Its antigen is not known.

Trimming removed 7 bases at V and 2 bases at J, with 8 bases between. Germline V gene lookup returns CDR1 WNHNN and CDR2 SYGVQD (reference sequence). This CDR3 spans 12 amino acids. Study-wide points: Four donors shared roughly 5% of their naive CD4 clonotypes.

The clonotype originates from a man between 25 and 39 years old in good health. V and J are TRBV10-1 and TRBJ2-5; no reliable D call. The sample taken for sequencing was naive CD4+ T cells sorted from blood. Subset denoted: CD45RA+ positively selected. CDR3 coding DNA: TGCGCCAGCACTTCCTCACAAGAGACCCAGTACTTC. Protein sequence: CASTSSQETQYF.